The 14 T cell receptor beta chains reported below all come from one sample, sequenced in a study of T-cell reconstitution after alpha-beta-depleted transplantation in children. A TCRbeta library incorporating unique molecular identifiers was prepared. TCRdb processed the PCR reads anew with MiXCR; each CDR3 protein has one entry. This sample has about 230,000 distinct CDR3 sequences; approximately 12% occur once, and the top ten carry around 2.8%. This sample comprised PBMCs from the stem cell graft donor, obtained from the stem cell graft. Source of these receptors: a human donor who donated a stem cell graft to a child with acute lymphoblastic leukemia.

The table lists this clonotype with many counts. V gene TRBV24-1 combines with J gene TRBJ2-2; perhaps TRBD2 as D (6 bases). The ends were cut back, 1 base at V and 1 base at J, with 9 bases in the middle. The CDR3 has 16 residues. Germline V gives CDR1 KGHDR, CDR2 SFDVKD. Written as DNA, the CDR3 is TGTGCCACCAGTGATTTCGGGGGAAAGAACACCGGGGAGCTGTTTTTT. This encodes CATSDFGGKNTGELFF.

Many counts were recorded for this clonotype. The DNA for the CDR3 is TGTGCCAGCACCCCGAGGGAGGGGGGGAACACTGAAGCTTTCTTT. This translates into CASTPREGGNTEAFF. The V gene is TRBV12-3 or TRBV12-4, the J gene TRBJ1-1; D might be TRBD1 (6 bases). The CDR3 extends over 15 amino acids. V lost 7 bases, J lost 1 base, and 16 bases lay in between.

In this sample, this clonotype turned up many times. The chain's CDR3 is CASRLNENTQYF. The CDR3 region has the DNA TGTGCCAGCAGGTTAAACGAAAATACGCAGTATTTT. The V gene is TRBV12-3 or TRBV12-4, the J gene TRBJ2-3; no clear D. Trimming cost V 6 bases and J 7 bases, with 11 bases left between them. The CDR3 is 12 amino acids.

This clonotype was seen only a few times. This chain connects TRBV7-8 to TRBJ2-2; D is uncertain. CDR1 and CDR2 from the germline V gene are SGHVS and FQNEAQ. The CDR3 length is 13 residues. V was clipped by 5 bases and J by 3 bases, with 7 bases between them. The CDR3 DNA reads as TGTGCCAGCAGCCGCAGATACACCGGGGAGCTGTTTTTT. It encodes CASSRRYTGELFF.

The chain is built from TRBV30 and TRBJ1-1; D not resolved. The CDR3 sequence is 14 residues long. CDR1 and CDR2 from the germline V gene are GTSNPN and SVGIG (reference sequence). V was shortened by 7 bases and J by 1 base, with 16 bases between the two germline ends. The chain's CDR3 is CASPAGRTNTEAFF. The DNA for the CDR3 is TGTGCCTCCCCCGCGGGGAGAACGAACACTGAAGCTTTCTTT. Full variable domain (missing parts from reference TRBV30 and TRBJ1-1): SQTIHQWPATLVQPVGSPLSLECTVEGTSNPNLYWYRQAAGRGLQLLFYSVGIGQISSEVPQNLSASRPQDRQFILSSKKLLLSDSGFYLCASPAGRTNTEAFFGQGTRLTVV.

This clonotype has a count of ten or more. The V gene is TRBV27, the J gene TRBJ1-5; the D gene is possibly TRBD1 (6 bases). The CDR3 runs 17 residues. With 3 bases removed from V and 0 bases from J, the gap between germline ends came to 15 bases. Germline loops: CDR1 MNHEY, CDR2 SMNVEV (reference sequence). The CDR3 sequence is CASSLRGGPYSNQPQHF. The CDR3 DNA follows: TGTGCCAGCAGTTTGAGAGGGGGACCTTATAGCAATCAGCCCCAGCATTTT.

In its sample, this clonotype was seen many times. The chain links TRBV5-1 to TRBJ2-2; TRBD1 is a possible D gene (5 bases). Germline CDR1 SGHRS, CDR2 YFSETQ. The CDR3 loop spans 15 amino acids. V was pared by 6 bases and J by 0 bases, with 12 bases between. CDR3 region: CASTVTDPNTGELFF. For the CDR3, the DNA is TGCGCCAGCACTGTGACAGACCCGAACACCGGGGAGCTGTTTTTT.

Ten or more counts support this clonotype. The CDR3 loop is CSVVTSGGPQETQYF. CDR3 sequence (DNA): TGCAGCGTGGTGACTAGCGGGGGACCACAAGAGACCCAGTACTTC. The genes are TRBV29-1 and TRBJ2-5; 12 bases are a match to TRBD2. This CDR3 has 15 residues. The germline CDR1 and CDR2 sequences are SQVTM and ANQGSEA. V was pared by 6 bases and J by 2 bases, with 7 bases of the junction left unmatched.

This clonotype was seen at least ten times. V gene TRBV19 combines with J gene TRBJ1-1; TRBD1 agrees at 8 bases. This CDR3 spans 14 amino acids. The V gene end was trimmed by 3 bases and the J gene end by 5 bases; junction bases not matched to a gene: 5. Germline loops: CDR1 LNHDA, CDR2 SQIVND (reference sequence). The chain's CDR3 is CASSIGQGRTEAFF. DNA for the CDR3: TGTGCCAGTAGTATCGGACAGGGAAGGACTGAAGCTTTCTTT.

The table lists this clonotype with many counts. The chain uses TRBV7-2 and TRBJ1-1, with D maybe TRBD1 (6 bases). With 5 bases removed from V and 6 bases from J, the gap between germline ends came to 16 bases. This CDR3 is built from 14 residues. CDR1 and CDR2 from the germline V gene are SGHTA and FQGNSA. CDR3 nucleotide sequence: TGTGCCAGCAGCCTTACAGGGCCGGGCGCTGAAGCTTTCTTT. Its protein product is CASSLTGPGAEAFF.

This clonotype has at least ten counts. CDR3 bases: TGCGCCAGCAGCGTGACTAGCGGGAAGGAGGCAGATACGCAGTATTTT. Protein: CASSVTSGKEADTQYF. The chain couples TRBV5-1 to TRBJ2-3, with 11 bases that match TRBD2. The CDR3 consists of 16 residues. CDR1 and CDR2 from the germline V gene are SGHRS and YFSETQ. J was trimmed by 4 bases and V by 4 bases; bases with no gene match: 8.

This clonotype was seen ten or more times. The V and J genes are TRBV28 and TRBJ1-1; the D gene is possibly TRBD1 (5 bases). The CDR3 runs 17 residues. Between the trimmed V and J ends, which lost 5 bases and 0 bases, there was a span of 19 bases. Germline CDR1 reads MDHEN; CDR2 reads SYDVKM. CDR3 region: CASSPGTVDDMNTEAFF. CDR3 nucleotides: TGTGCCAGCAGTCCCGGGACGGTAGATGACATGAACACTGAAGCTTTCTTT. Full variable domain (outside the CDR3, taken from reference TRBV28 and TRBJ1-1): DVKVTQSSRYLVKRTGEKVFLECVQDMDHENMFWYRQDPGLGLRLIYFSYDVKMKEKGDIPEGYSVSREKKERFSLILESASTNQTSMYLCASSPGTVDDMNTEAFFGQGTRLTVV.

J is TRBJ2-7 and V is TRBV6-2 or TRBV6-3; D ambiguous. The CDR3 contains 14 residues. V lost 7 bases and J 2 bases, leaving 15 bases between the germline ends. Germline CDR1 reads MNHEY; CDR2 reads SVGEGT. CDR3 loop: CASTLGLFPYEQYF. In nucleotides, the CDR3 is TGTGCCAGCACCTTAGGGCTCTTCCCCTACGAGCAGTACTTC.

In its sample, this clonotype was seen many times. The chain carries TRBV7-9 and TRBJ2-5; TRBD1 aligns across 9 bases. V trimming: 4 bases; J trimming: 2 bases; junction bases outside the gene matches: 5. The CDR3 spans 15 residues. CDR1 SEHNR and CDR2 FQNEAQ come from the germline V gene (reference sequence). The CDR3 here is CASSYGTGIQETQYF. The CDR3 DNA follows: TGTGCCAGCAGCTACGGGACAGGGATTCAAGAGACCCAGTACTTC. Together with reference TRBV7-9 and TRBJ2-5, the CDR3 gives the full variable domain: DTGVSQNPRHKITKRGQNVTFRCDPISEHNRLYWYRQTLGQGPEFLTYFQNEAQLEKSRLLSDRFSAERPKGSFSTLEIQRTEQGDSAMYLCASSYGTGIQETQYFGPGTRLLVL.